This TCR beta chain comes out of a study of cytotoxic CD8 clonotypes in ibrutinib-treated CLL. Across the whole study: There were roughly twelve relapsed/refractory patients and around 15 treatment-naive patients, and 17 to 18 were IGHV unmutated. Specimens for response were gathered following a median around eleven months of therapy, spanning 6 to 36. Productive templates per sample averaged roughly 260,000; productive rearrangements, 94,082. Whole-study results and caveats: With treatment, public clonotypes, which were uncommon, either contracted or remained stable.

The germline V gene has CDR1 MNHEY and CDR2 SVGAGI. CDR3 size: 13 residues. Trimming shortened V by 8 bases and J by 6 bases, and 13 bases separated the two germline ends. For this clone: Its specificity is unknown.

Sequenced by immunoSEQ multiplex PCR; TCRdb stores in-frame clones only, minus some. The sample has over 120,000 clones; 76% are singletons. The sample in question was PBMCs, obtained after 24 months of ibrutinib treatment. The receptor comes from a human donor with chronic lymphocytic leukemia. The V and J genes are TRBV6-5 and TRBJ2-2; maybe TRBD1 (6 bases). CDR3 nucleotide sequence: TGTGCCAGCGGCAGGGGAAAAGCCGGGGAGCTGTTTTTT. Protein: CASGRGKAGELFF.